This T cell receptor (beta chain) was identified during a study of technical replicates of blood from several donors. V lost 0 bases and J lost 3; bases outside the gene matches: 4. The germline V gene encodes CDR1 SGHTS and CDR2 YDEGEE. The CDR3 has 15 residues. Produced via immunoSEQ multiplex PCR; TCRdb's table is partial and in-frame only. This table holds some 57,000 clones, around nine tenths found once. This chain links TRBV5-8 with TRBJ2-7; TRBD2 matches at 9 bases. Sequencing used PBMCs. This clonotype originated in a human donor in good health. Some clones in this sample may be carry-over from other donors' samples. The DNA for the CDR3 is TGTGCCAGCAGCTTGGGCTTAGCGGGAGTCTACGAGCAGTACTTC. As protein: CASSLGLAGVYEQYF. The variable domain in full, with the rest retrieved from reference TRBV5-8 and TRBJ2-7, is EAGVTQSPTHLIKTRGQQATLRCSPISGHTSVYWYQQALGLGLQFLLWYDEGEERNRGNFPPRFSGRQFPNYSSELNVNALELEDSALYLCASSLGLAGVYEQYFGPGTRLTVT.